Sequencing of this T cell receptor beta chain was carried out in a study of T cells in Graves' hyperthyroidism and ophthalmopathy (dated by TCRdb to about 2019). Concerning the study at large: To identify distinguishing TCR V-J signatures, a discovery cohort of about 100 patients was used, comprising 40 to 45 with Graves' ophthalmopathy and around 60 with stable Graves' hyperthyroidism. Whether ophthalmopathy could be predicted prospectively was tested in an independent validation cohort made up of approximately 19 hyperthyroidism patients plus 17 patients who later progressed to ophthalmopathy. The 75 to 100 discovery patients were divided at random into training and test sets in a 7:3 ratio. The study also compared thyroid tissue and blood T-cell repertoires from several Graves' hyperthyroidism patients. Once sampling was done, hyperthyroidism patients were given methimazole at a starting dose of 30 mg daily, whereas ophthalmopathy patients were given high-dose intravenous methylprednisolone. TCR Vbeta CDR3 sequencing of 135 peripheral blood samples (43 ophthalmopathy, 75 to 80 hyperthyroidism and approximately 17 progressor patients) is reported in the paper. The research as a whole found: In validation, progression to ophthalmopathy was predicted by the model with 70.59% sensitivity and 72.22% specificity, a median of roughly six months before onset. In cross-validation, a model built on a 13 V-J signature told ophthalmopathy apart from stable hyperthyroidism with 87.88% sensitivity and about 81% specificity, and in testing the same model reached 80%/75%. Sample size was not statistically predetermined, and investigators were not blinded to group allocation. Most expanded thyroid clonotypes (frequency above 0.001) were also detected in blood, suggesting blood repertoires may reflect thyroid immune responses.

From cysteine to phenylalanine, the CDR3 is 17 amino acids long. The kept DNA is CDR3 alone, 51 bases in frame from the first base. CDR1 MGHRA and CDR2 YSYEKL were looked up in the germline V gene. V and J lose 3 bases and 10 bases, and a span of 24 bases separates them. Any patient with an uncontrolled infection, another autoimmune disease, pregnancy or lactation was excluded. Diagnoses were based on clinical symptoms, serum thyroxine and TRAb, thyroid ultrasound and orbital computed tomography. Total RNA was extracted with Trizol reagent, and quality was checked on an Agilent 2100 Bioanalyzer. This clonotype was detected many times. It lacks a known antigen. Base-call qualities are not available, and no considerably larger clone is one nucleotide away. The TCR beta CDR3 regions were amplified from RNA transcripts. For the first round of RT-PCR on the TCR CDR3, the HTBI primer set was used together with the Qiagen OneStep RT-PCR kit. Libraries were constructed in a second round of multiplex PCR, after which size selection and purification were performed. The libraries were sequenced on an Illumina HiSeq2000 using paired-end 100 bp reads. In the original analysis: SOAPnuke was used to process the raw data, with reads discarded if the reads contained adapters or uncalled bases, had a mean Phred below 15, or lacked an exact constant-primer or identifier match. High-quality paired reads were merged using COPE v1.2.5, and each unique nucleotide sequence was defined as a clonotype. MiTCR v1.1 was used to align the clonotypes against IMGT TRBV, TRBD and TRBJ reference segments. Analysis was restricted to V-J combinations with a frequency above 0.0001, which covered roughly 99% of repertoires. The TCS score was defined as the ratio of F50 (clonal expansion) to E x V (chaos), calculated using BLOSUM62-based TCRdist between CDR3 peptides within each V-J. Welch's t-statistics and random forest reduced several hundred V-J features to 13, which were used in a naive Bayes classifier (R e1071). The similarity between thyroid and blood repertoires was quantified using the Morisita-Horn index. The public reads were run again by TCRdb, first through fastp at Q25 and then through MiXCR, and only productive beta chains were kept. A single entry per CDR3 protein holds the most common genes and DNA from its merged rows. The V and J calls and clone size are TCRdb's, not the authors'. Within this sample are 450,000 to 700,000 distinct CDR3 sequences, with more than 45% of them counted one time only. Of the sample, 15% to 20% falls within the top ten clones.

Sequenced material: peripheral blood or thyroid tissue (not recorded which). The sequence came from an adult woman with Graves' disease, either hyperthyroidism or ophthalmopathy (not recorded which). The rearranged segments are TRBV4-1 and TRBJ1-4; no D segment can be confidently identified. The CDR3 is CASSQWQRRRRVGKLFF. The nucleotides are TGCGCCAGCAGCCAGTGGCAACGGCGTCGTCGTGTAGGAAAACTGTTTTTT.